The clone carrying this T cell receptor beta chain was counted a few times. Its antigen is not known. The data stem from a study of T-cell reconstitution after alpha-beta-depleted transplantation in children. Study findings and constraints: It was surviving recipient T cells and thymic progenitors that gave some patients high TCRbeta diversity at day 60. Reportedly, roughly two months post-transplant, alpha-beta T cells arose from several hundred expanded graft clones. Fresh T-cell production supplied most of the T-cell counts and diversity seen one year after transplant.

With 7 bases removed from V and 0 bases from J, the gap between germline ends came to 16 bases. The CDR3 covers 15 residues. Per the germline V gene, CDR1 is SQVTM and CDR2 is ANQGSEA. This sample's TCRbeta library carried unique molecular identifier barcodes. TCRdb redid the calling of the PCR reads with MiXCR, one entry per CDR3 protein. The sample holds about a million distinct CDR3 sequences, around 30% seen once. The source was PBMCs, mostly from graft donor cells, collected 360 days after TCRalphabeta/CD19-depleted stem cell transplant. The TCR comes from a boy less than two years old who had a stem cell transplant for SCID, so the T cells may come from the graft donor. V gene TRBV29-1 combines with J gene TRBJ2-1; D not resolved. This CDR3 reads CSGAIAKSSYNEQFF. CDR3 coding DNA: TGCAGCGGGGCCATTGCGAAAAGCTCCTACAATGAGCAGTTCTTC.